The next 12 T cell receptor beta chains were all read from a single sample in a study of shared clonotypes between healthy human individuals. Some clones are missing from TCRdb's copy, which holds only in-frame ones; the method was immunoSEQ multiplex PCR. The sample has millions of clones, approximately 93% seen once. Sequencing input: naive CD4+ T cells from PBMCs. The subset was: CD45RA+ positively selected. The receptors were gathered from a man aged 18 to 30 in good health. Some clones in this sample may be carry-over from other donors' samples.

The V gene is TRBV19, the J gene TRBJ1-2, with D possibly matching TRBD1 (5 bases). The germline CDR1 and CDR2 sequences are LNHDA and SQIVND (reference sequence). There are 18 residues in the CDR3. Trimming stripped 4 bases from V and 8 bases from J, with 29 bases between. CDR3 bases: TGTGCCAGTAGTAACCCTTCGGTGCAGGGTCGGTTATCGTACGGCTACACCTTC. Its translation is CASSNPSVQGRLSYGYTF.

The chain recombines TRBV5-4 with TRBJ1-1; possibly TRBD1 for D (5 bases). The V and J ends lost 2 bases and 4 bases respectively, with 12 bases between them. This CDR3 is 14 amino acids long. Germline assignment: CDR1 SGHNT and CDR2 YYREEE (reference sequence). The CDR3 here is CASSFENRRTEAFF. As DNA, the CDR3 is TGTGCCAGCAGCTTCGAGAACAGGCGCACTGAAGCTTTCTTT.

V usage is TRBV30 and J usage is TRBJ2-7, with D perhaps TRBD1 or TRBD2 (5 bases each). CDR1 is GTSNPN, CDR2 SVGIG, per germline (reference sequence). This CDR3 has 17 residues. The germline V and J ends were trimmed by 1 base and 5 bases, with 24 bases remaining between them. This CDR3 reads CAWSGRPGRPLTDEQYF. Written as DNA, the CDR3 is TGTGCCTGGAGTGGAAGACCGGGACGCCCTTTGACGGACGAGCAGTACTTC. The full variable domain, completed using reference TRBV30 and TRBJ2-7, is SQTIHQWPATLVQPVGSPLSLECTVEGTSNPNLYWYRQAAGRGLQLLFYSVGIGQISSEVPQNLSASRPQDRQFILSSKKLLLSDSGFYLCAWSGRPGRPLTDEQYFGPGTRLTVT.

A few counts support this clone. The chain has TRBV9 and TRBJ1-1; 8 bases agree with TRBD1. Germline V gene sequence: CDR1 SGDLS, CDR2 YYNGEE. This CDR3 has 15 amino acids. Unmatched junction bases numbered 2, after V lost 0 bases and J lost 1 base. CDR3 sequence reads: CASSVAGGWNTEAFF. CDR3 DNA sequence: TGTGCCAGCAGCGTAGCAGGGGGCTGGAACACTGAAGCTTTCTTT.

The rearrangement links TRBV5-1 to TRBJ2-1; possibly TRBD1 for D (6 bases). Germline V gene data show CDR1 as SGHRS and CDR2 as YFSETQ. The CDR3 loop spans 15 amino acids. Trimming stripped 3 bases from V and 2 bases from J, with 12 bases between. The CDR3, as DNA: TGCGCCAGCAGCTCAGGGGCGACCGCCTACAATGAGCAGTTCTTC. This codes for CASSSGATAYNEQFF.

DNA for the CDR3: TGTGCCAGCAGCAAAAGCTCTCGGGACAGGGATTCCTACGAGCAGTACTTC. Its translation: CASSKSSRDRDSYEQYF. The chain combines TRBV21-1 with TRBJ2-7; no DNA check was done on the table's D call, TRBD1. TRBV21-1 is assigned pseudogene status. The CDR3 is 17 residues long.

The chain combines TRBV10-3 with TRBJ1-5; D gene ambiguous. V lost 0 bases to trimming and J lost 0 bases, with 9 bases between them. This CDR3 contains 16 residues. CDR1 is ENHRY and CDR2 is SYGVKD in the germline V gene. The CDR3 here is CAISESGYGSNQPQHF. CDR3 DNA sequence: TGTGCCATCAGTGAGTCCGGTTACGGTAGCAATCAGCCCCAGCATTTT.

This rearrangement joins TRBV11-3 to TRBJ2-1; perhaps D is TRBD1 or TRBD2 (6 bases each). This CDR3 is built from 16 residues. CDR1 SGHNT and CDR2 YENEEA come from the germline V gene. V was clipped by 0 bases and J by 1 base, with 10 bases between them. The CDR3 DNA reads TGTGCCAGCAGCTTAGAAGGGGGGCCATCCTACAATGAGCAGTTCTTC. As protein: CASSLEGGPSYNEQFF.

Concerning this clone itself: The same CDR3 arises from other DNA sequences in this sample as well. DNA for the CDR3: TGTGCCAGCAGTCCCAGGGGCACTGAAGCTTTCTTT. Amino acids: CASSPRGTEAFF. The chain combines TRBV28 with TRBJ1-1; possible D gene TRBD1, 6 bases. With 5 bases removed from V and 4 bases from J, the gap between germline ends came to 8 bases. Germline CDR1 is MDHEN and CDR2 is SYDVKM. This CDR3 is built from 12 residues.

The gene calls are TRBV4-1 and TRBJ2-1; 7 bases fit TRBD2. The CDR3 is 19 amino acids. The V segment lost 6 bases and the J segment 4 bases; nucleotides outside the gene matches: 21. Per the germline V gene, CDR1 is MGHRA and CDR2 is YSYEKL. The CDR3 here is CASRAPVAGRELRYNEQFF. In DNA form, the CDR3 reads TGCGCCAGCAGGGCCCCAGTCGCGGGGAGGGAACTGAGATACAATGAGCAGTTCTTC.

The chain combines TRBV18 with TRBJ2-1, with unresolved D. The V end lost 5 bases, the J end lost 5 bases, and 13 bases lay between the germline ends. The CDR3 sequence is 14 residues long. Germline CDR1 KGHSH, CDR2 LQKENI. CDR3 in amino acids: CASSRTTVDNEQFF. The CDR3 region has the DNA TGTGCCAGCTCAAGAACGACGGTAGACAATGAGCAGTTCTTC.

For the CDR3, the DNA is TGCGCCAGCAGCGGGGGCCCCCCCTACAATGAGCAGTTCTTC. This codes for CASSGGPPYNEQFF. The chain recombines TRBV5-1 with TRBJ2-1; possible D gene TRBD1, 6 bases. The CDR3 consists of 14 residues. The germline V gene encodes CDR1 SGHRS and CDR2 YFSETQ. V lost 4 bases to trimming and J lost 2 bases, with 10 bases between them. The variable domain in full, completed from reference TRBV5-1 and TRBJ2-1, reads KAGVTQTPRYLIKTRGQQVTLSCSPISGHRSVSWYQQTPGQGLQFLFEYFSETQRNKGNFPGRFSGRQFSNSRSEMNVSTLELGDSALYLCASSGGPPYNEQFFGPGTRLTVL.